Listed below are T cell receptor beta chains from one sample, sequenced in a study of shared clonotypes between healthy human individuals. Only in-frame clones appear in the TCRdb table, and some are missing; sequencing was by immunoSEQ multiplex PCR. Among about 2,200,000 clones listed, 85% to 95% were seen once. The sequenced sample consisted of naive CD8+ T cells from PBMCs. The source of these receptors is a man in his late teens or twenties in good health. Some clones in this sample may be carry-over from other donors' samples. Both conserved end residues are part of each CDR3. Fields, in order: V gene, clone size, D gene, J gene, CDR3 protein, CDR3 DNA. The D gene is left open where the match is weak. The listing skips clone size in some rows; elsewhere it reads once, few, many or a size class.

TRBV6-5	NA	NA	TRBJ2-7	CASSYSRWAGYEQYF	TGTGCCAGCAGTTACTCGAGGTGGGCCGGCTACGAGCAGTACTTC
TRBV6-1	NA	NA	TRBJ2-7	CASSEAGRRREQYF	TGTGCCAGCAGTGAAGCGGGACGGCGGCGGGAGCAGTACTTC
TRBV11-2	NA	TRBD1	TRBJ1-1	CASSSRQGGDTEAFF	TGTGCCAGCAGCTCAAGACAGGGGGGCGACACTGAAGCTTTCTTT
TRBV27	NA	TRBD1	TRBJ2-7	CASRTGTAHYEQYF	TGTGCCAGCCGGACCGGGACAGCTCACTACGAGCAGTACTTC
TRBV5-4	NA	NA	TRBJ1-5	CASSPGGVTDSNQPQHF	TGTGCCAGCAGCCCTGGGGGGGTGACAGATAGCAATCAGCCCCAGCATTTT
TRBV11-2	once	NA	TRBJ2-5	CASSLWDVDSSLRQETQYF	TGTGCCAGCAGCTTATGGGATGTAGACTCCTCCCTGCGGCAAGAGACCCAGTACTTC
TRBV5-1	NA	TRBD2	TRBJ2-7	CASSVLAGVPYEQYF	TGCGCCAGCAGCGTACTAGCGGGAGTCCCCTACGAGCAGTACTTC
TRBV2	NA	NA	TRBJ2-3	CASSEITPTDTQYF	TGTGCCAGCAGTGAGATCACACCCACAGATACGCAGTATTTT
TRBV11-1	once	NA	TRBJ2-7	CASSPLRPTEQYF	TGTGCCAGCAGCCCCCTCCGGCCGACGGAGCAGTACTTC
TRBV5-1	NA	TRBD1	TRBJ2-7	CASSPGQASSYEQYF	TGCGCCAGCAGCCCGGGACAGGCCAGCTCCTACGAGCAGTACTTC
TRBV27	NA	NA	TRBJ2-2	CASSLGAGGELFF	TGTGCCAGCAGTTTGGGGGCAGGCGGGGAGCTGTTTTTT
TRBV6-5	NA	NA	TRBJ1-6	CASRDRSNSPLHF	TGTGCCAGCAGAGATCGTAGTAATTCACCCCTCCACTTT
TRBV9	NA	TRBD2	TRBJ2-1	CASSGGTSGPYNEQFF	TGTGCCAGCAGCGGAGGAACTAGCGGACCTTACAATGAGCAGTTCTTC
TRBV5-1	NA	NA	TRBJ1-3	CASSLRQASGNTIYF	TGCGCCAGCAGTCTAAGACAGGCCTCTGGAAACACCATATATTTT
TRBV7-6	once	NA	TRBJ1-1	CASSFPPADSFGNTEAFF	TGTGCCAGCAGCTTTCCCCCGGCCGACAGCTTTGGAAACACTGAAGCTTTCTTT
TRBV10-1	NA	NA	TRBJ1-1	CASSDSGNTEAFF	TGCGCCAGCAGTGATTCTGGGAACACTGAAGCTTTCTTT
TRBV9	NA	TRBD1	TRBJ2-7	CASSVGTGLSYEQYF	TGTGCCAGCAGCGTCGGGACAGGTCTCTCCTACGAGCAGTACTTC
TRBV6-5	NA	NA	TRBJ2-1	CASSYQEEDEQFF	TGTGCCAGCAGTTACCAAGAGGAAGACGAGCAGTTCTTC
TRBV11-2	NA	TRBD2	TRBJ2-1	CASSLVVSGSSYNEQFF	TGTGCCAGCAGCTTAGTGGTTAGCGGGAGCTCCTACAATGAGCAGTTCTTC
TRBV4-3	once	NA	TRBJ2-7	CASSQERGLRTYEQYF	TGCGCCAGCAGCCAAGAACGAGGACTTCGTACCTACGAGCAGTACTTC
TRBV5-1	NA	NA	TRBJ2-1	CASGPEPLGDNEQFF	TGCGCCAGCGGCCCGGAGCCCCTCGGCGACAATGAGCAGTTCTTC
TRBV7-9	NA	TRBD1	TRBJ1-1	CASSPPGQGFTEAFF	TGTGCCAGCAGCCCTCCGGGACAGGGATTCACTGAAGCTTTCTTT
TRBV7-9	NA	NA	TRBJ1-2	CASSLNVGQLANYGYTF	TGTGCCAGCAGCTTAAATGTAGGGCAGTTAGCTAACTATGGCTACACCTTC
TRBV9	NA	TRBD1	TRBJ1-2	CASSLYRGPNYGYTF	TGTGCCAGCAGCCTCTACAGGGGGCCTAACTATGGCTACACCTTC
TRBV10-3	NA	TRBD1	TRBJ2-7	CAIRSTGGSYEQYF	TGTGCCATCAGGAGTACAGGGGGCTCCTACGAGCAGTACTTC
TRBV6-1	NA	TRBD2	TRBJ2-2	CASRRLAEGTGELFF	TGTGCCAGCAGAAGACTAGCGGAAGGGACCGGGGAGCTGTTTTTT
TRBV4-3	NA	NA	TRBJ1-1	CASSQERGMNTEAFF	TGCGCCAGCAGCCAAGAACGGGGGATGAACACTGAAGCTTTCTTT
TRBV27	NA	TRBD2	TRBJ2-7	CASGGSVYEQYF	TGTGCCAGCGGCGGGAGTGTCTACGAGCAGTACTTC
TRBV27	NA	NA	TRBJ2-1	CASSSGSYNEQFF	TGTGCCAGCAGCTCCGGGAGCTACAATGAGCAGTTCTTC
TRBV27	NA	TRBD2	TRBJ2-1	CASSPRGGGGYGEQFF	TGTGCCAGCTCACCACGGGGGGGAGGAGGATACGGTGAGCAGTTCTTC
TRBV9	NA	NA	TRBJ2-5	CASSGRAYGETQYF	TGTGCCAGCAGCGGCCGGGCTTACGGGGAGACCCAGTACTTC
TRBV30	NA	NA	TRBJ2-7	CAWSRDTTYEQYF	TGTGCCTGGAGCCGGGACACCACCTACGAGCAGTACTTC
TRBV1	NA	NA	TRBJ2-3	CTSSPPGEGREGKGDTQYF	TGCACCAGCAGCCCCCCAGGGGAGGGGCGGGAGGGTAAGGGAGATACGCAGTATTTT
TRBV4-2	few	NA	TRBJ1-1	CASSQGPTEAFF	TGTGCCAGCAGCCAGGGTCCCACTGAAGCTTTCTTT
TRBV4-1	once	TRBD2	TRBJ2-3	CASSQDREREGGDTQYF	TGCGCCAGCAGCCAAGATCGGGAGCGGGAGGGCGGGGATACGCAGTATTTT
TRBV28	NA	TRBD1	TRBJ1-2	CASSFRGTGGNYGYTF	TGTGCCAGCAGTTTTCGTGGGACAGGGGGTAACTATGGCTACACCTTC
TRBV7-9	NA	TRBD1	TRBJ2-7	CASSFSGGYEQYF	TGTGCCAGCAGCTTCTCAGGGGGCTACGAGCAGTACTTC
TRBV19	NA	TRBD2	TRBJ2-1	CASSVFSGSVQFF	TGTGCCAGTAGTGTTTTTAGCGGGAGTGTGCAGTTCTTC
TRBV19	NA	NA	TRBJ2-3	CASSMGGPDTQYF	TGTGCCAGTAGTATGGGAGGTCCAGATACGCAGTATTTT
TRBV19	NA	NA	TRBJ1-2	CASSIGPRQKDGYTF	TGTGCCAGTAGTATTGGTCCGAGGCAGAAGGATGGCTACACCTTC
TRBV10-3	NA	NA	TRBJ2-7	CAISESSSVFSYEQYF	TGTGCCATCAGTGAGTCGTCTAGCGTGTTCTCCTACGAGCAGTACTTC